The 29 T cell receptor beta chains in this list originate from one sample, sequenced in a study of CD8 T cells in Susac syndrome. Random-hexamer reverse transcription was applied to roughly 0.45 to 1 ug RNA. TCRdb re-called the immunoSEQ multiplex PCR reads through MiXCR, storing one row per CDR3 protein. The sample records approximately 150,000 distinct CDR3 sequences, roughly nine tenths being singletons. Sequenced input: CD4+ T cells from PBMCs. The source is a human donor in good health.

This chain connects TRBV29-1 to TRBJ1-1; no reliable D call. Trimming removed 7 bases at V and 5 bases at J, with 17 bases between. This CDR3 is built from 13 residues. The germline CDR1 and CDR2 sequences are SQVTM and ANQGSEA. For the CDR3, the DNA is TGCAGCGCCCGAACCCCACCTCGGACTGAAGCTTTCTTT. Translating it yields CSARTPPRTEAFF. Full variable domain (missing parts from reference TRBV29-1 and TRBJ1-1): SAVISQKPSRDICQRGTSLTIQCQVDSQVTMMFWYRQQPGQSLTLIATANQGSEATYESGFVIDKFPISRPNLTFSTLTVSNMSPEDSSIYLCSARTPPRTEAFFGQGTRLTVV.

The chain links TRBV4-3 to TRBJ2-7; the match to TRBD1 covers 9 bases. The CDR3 sequence is 14 residues long. Germline-derived CDR1 and CDR2 are LGHNA and YSLEER. With 3 bases clipped from V and 3 bases from J, the junction kept 3 bases outside the gene matches. The CDR3 sequence: CASSQQTGGYEQYF. Written as DNA, the CDR3 is TGCGCCAGCAGCCAGCAGACAGGGGGCTACGAGCAGTACTTC.

V usage is TRBV19 and J usage is TRBJ2-5, with D perhaps matching TRBD1 (5 bases). The CDR3 totals 15 residues. V dropped 0 bases and J dropped 2 bases, with 10 bases sitting between them. The germline V gene encodes CDR1 LNHDA and CDR2 SQIVND (reference sequence). CDR3 region: CASSIDVQGQETQYF. Written as DNA, the CDR3 is TGTGCCAGTAGTATAGATGTCCAGGGTCAAGAGACCCAGTACTTC.

The V call is TRBV6-2 or TRBV6-3, the J call TRBJ2-7, with no clear D. V lost 6 bases and J 3 bases, leaving 12 bases between the germline ends. From germline, CDR1 is MNHEY and CDR2 SVGEGT. The CDR3 sequence is 13 residues long. For the CDR3, the DNA is TGTGCCAGCAGGGACGGCTTCTTCTACGAGCAGTACTTC. Amino acid sequence: CASRDGFFYEQYF.

V is TRBV20-1 and J is TRBJ2-5, with 9 positions matching TRBD2. The germline gives CDR1 DFQATT, CDR2 SNEGSKA (reference sequence). V trimming: 6 bases; J trimming: 5 bases; junction bases outside the gene matches: 10. This CDR3 region has 14 residues. CDR3 bases: TGCAGTGCCCAAGTGGCGGGGGGGCCGGAGACCCAGTACTTC. Its protein is CSAQVAGGPETQYF.

The rearrangement links TRBV6-2 or TRBV6-3 to TRBJ2-7, with D possibly TRBD1 on 6 matching bases. Trimming shortened V by 0 bases and J by 0 bases, and 15 bases separated the two germline ends. The CDR3 length is 17 residues. Germline CDR1 MNHEY, CDR2 SVGEGT. CDR3 in amino acids: CASSYSIGRGSSYEQYF. The CDR3 region has the DNA TGTGCCAGCAGTTACTCGATTGGCAGGGGAAGCTCCTACGAGCAGTACTTC.

This clonotype appeared a single time. The chain combines TRBV5-1 with TRBJ2-5; D call uncertain. Germline-derived CDR1 and CDR2 are SGHRS and YFSETQ. V was trimmed by 7 bases and J by 0 bases, leaving 13 bases between them. This CDR3 spans 14 amino acids. The CDR3 loop reads CASHSGAYQETQYF. Here the CDR3 DNA reads TGCGCCAGCCATTCGGGCGCGTACCAAGAGACCCAGTACTTC. The full variable domain, rest sourced from reference TRBV5-1 and TRBJ2-5, is KAGVTQTPRYLIKTRGQQVTLSCSPISGHRSVSWYQQTPGQGLQFLFEYFSETQRNKGNFPGRFSGRQFSNSRSEMNVSTLELGDSALYLCASHSGAYQETQYFGPGTRLLVL.

The J gene is TRBJ2-2, the V gene TRBV5-6, with D tentatively TRBD2 (6 bases). Trimming shortened V by 1 base and J by 1 base, and 17 bases separated the two germline ends. The germline CDR1 and CDR2 sequences are SGHDT and YYEEEE. The CDR3 covers 18 residues. Written as DNA, the CDR3 is TGTGCCAGCAGCTTGAAATTCCGGGCGGGGAAGAACACCGGGGAGCTGTTTTTT. Amino acids: CASSLKFRAGKNTGELFF. The variable domain in full, completed from reference TRBV5-6 and TRBJ2-2, reads DAGVTQSPTHLIKTRGQQVTLRCSPKSGHDTVSWYQQALGQGPQFIFQYYEEEERQRGNFPDRFSGHQFPNYSSELNVNALLLGDSALYLCASSLKFRAGKNTGELFFGEGSRLTVL.

This sequence joins TRBV10-2 and TRBJ2-2; possibly TRBD2 for D (5 bases). Germline CDR1 reads WSHSY; CDR2 reads SAAADI. V dropped 11 bases and J dropped 3 bases, with 13 bases sitting between them. The CDR3 is made up of 13 amino acids. Here the CDR3 reads CAQRERDTGELFF. CDR3 in DNA: TGCGCCCAGAGGGAAAGGGACACCGGGGAGCTGTTTTTT.

This clonotype has more than one count but fewer than ten. The V call is TRBV30, the J call TRBJ2-7; D gene uncertain. V lost 4 bases and J lost 2, with 15 bases in between. Germline values: CDR1 GTSNPN, CDR2 SVGIG (reference sequence). The CDR3 runs 14 residues. The chain's CDR3 is CAWKRVGSTYEQYF. Written as DNA, the CDR3 is TGTGCCTGGAAAAGGGTAGGAAGCACCTACGAGCAGTACTTC.

The sample holds a few counts of this clonotype. V is TRBV19 and J is TRBJ1-3; D perhaps matches TRBD1 (5 bases). This CDR3 comprises 13 residues. Germline V gene sequence: CDR1 LNHDA, CDR2 SQIVND (reference sequence). V lost 5 bases and J lost 2, with 7 bases in between. The CDR3 DNA is TGTGCCAGTAGTCGGGGGGCTGGAAACACCATATATTTT. Its translation: CASSRGAGNTIYF. The full variable domain, its missing parts supplied by reference TRBV19 and TRBJ1-3, is DGGITQSPKYLFRKEGQNVTLSCEQNLNHDAMYWYRQDPGQGLRLIYYSQIVNDFQKGDIAEGYSVSREKKESFPLTVTSAQKNPTAFYLCASSRGAGNTIYFGEGSWLTVV.

The rearrangement links TRBV10-3 to TRBJ2-5, with 10 bases that match TRBD1. Germline CDR1 and CDR2: ENHRY and SYGVKD. V gave up 2 bases and J gave up 5 bases; unmatched junction bases: 2. The CDR3 sequence is 14 residues long. Here the CDR3 DNA reads TGTGCCATCAGTGAGGGGACAGGGGTCGAGACCCAGTACTTC. It codes for CAISEGTGVETQYF.

The V call is TRBV20-1, the J call TRBJ1-4; D is uncertain. The CDR3 extends over 13 amino acids. Germline CDR1 and CDR2: DFQATT and SNEGSKA (reference sequence). Deletions cut 2 bases from V and 8 bases from J, with 12 bases between. In nucleotides, the CDR3 is TGCAGTGCTAGAATCTGGTCCGAGGAAAAACTGTTTTTT. It codes for CSARIWSEEKLFF.

The chain combines TRBV3-1 with TRBJ2-5; D remains unclear. Trimming cost V 1 base and J 3 bases, with 3 bases left between them. Germline CDR1 is LGHDT and CDR2 is YNNKEL (reference sequence). The CDR3 totals 12 residues. The CDR3 loop is CASSQGEETQYF. CDR3 coding DNA: TGTGCCAGCAGCCAAGGAGAAGAGACCCAGTACTTC.

The chain recombines TRBV19 with TRBJ1-5; D unresolved. Germline V gene data show CDR1 as LNHDA and CDR2 as SQIVND (reference sequence). This CDR3 spans 14 amino acids. V gave up 5 bases and J gave up 9 bases, with 17 bases separating them. The CDR3 sequence: CASSPPPDGLPQHF. CDR3 DNA sequence: TGTGCCAGTAGTCCTCCTCCCGACGGGCTGCCCCAGCATTTT. The whole variable domain, remainder taken from reference TRBV19 and TRBJ1-5, is DGGITQSPKYLFRKEGQNVTLSCEQNLNHDAMYWYRQDPGQGLRLIYYSQIVNDFQKGDIAEGYSVSREKKESFPLTVTSAQKNPTAFYLCASSPPPDGLPQHFGDGTRLSIL.

J is TRBJ2-3 and V is TRBV3-1; 11 positions agree with TRBD2. This CDR3 spans 16 amino acids. J lost 6 bases, V lost 5 bases, and 10 bases had no gene match. CDR1 and CDR2 from the germline V gene are LGHDT and YNNKEL (reference sequence). The DNA for the CDR3 is TGTGCCAGCAGCTCACTAGCGGGGGCAAAAGGGGATACGCAGTATTTT. As protein: CASSSLAGAKGDTQYF.

This chain uses TRBV27 with TRBJ2-3, with D possibly matching TRBD2 (6 bases). V was shortened by 8 bases and J by 2 bases, with 14 bases between the two germline ends. Germline assignment: CDR1 MNHEY and CDR2 SMNVEV (reference sequence). The CDR3 is 14 amino acids. DNA for the CDR3: TGTGCCAGCGGCCGGGACTCGTTCACAGATACGCAGTATTTT. It encodes CASGRDSFTDTQYF.

The gene calls are TRBV29-1 and TRBJ1-2; perhaps TRBD1 as D (6 bases). The CDR3 extends over 12 amino acids. Germline-derived CDR1 and CDR2 are SQVTM and ANQGSEA. V lost 3 bases, J lost 5 bases, and 10 bases lay in between. In DNA, the CDR3 is TGCAGCGTTGACCAAGGGGGGTATGGCTACACCTTC. Amino acid sequence: CSVDQGGYGYTF.

Only one count was recorded for this clonotype. The chain joins TRBV3-1 to TRBJ1-2; D may be TRBD1 (5 bases). The germline V gene has CDR1 LGHDT and CDR2 YNNKEL (reference sequence). V was trimmed by 1 base and J by 4 bases, leaving 7 bases between them. The CDR3 has 13 amino acids. As DNA, the CDR3 is TGTGCCAGCAGCCAAGGGGGGGTCTATGGCTACACCTTC. Its translation is CASSQGGVYGYTF. The full variable domain, with the rest looked up from reference TRBV3-1 and TRBJ1-2, is DTAVSQTPKYLVTQMGNDKSIKCEQNLGHDTMYWYKQDSKKFLKIMFSYNNKELIINETVPNRFSPKSPDKAHLNLHINSLELGDSAVYFCASSQGGVYGYTFGSGTRLTVV.

This clonotype appeared a single time. This chain connects TRBV2 to TRBJ1-5; maybe TRBD1 (6 bases). Germline CDR1 reads SNHLY; CDR2 reads FYNNEI. The CDR3 is 15 amino acids. V lost 5 bases to trimming and J lost 4 bases, with 15 bases between them. DNA of the CDR3: TGTGCCAGCAGTCAAGGCAGGGGAGAAAATCAGCCCCAGCATTTT. Protein product: CASSQGRGENQPQHF.

The V gene is TRBV28, the J gene TRBJ2-5; D might be TRBD1 or TRBD2, each matching 5 bases. The CDR3 runs 14 residues. Trimming left V 5 bases short and J 2 bases short, with 12 bases between. Germline CDR1 reads MDHEN; CDR2 reads SYDVKM. In DNA form, the CDR3 reads TGTGCCAGCAGTCCCTGGGGGTCTCAAGAGACCCAGTACTTC. Encoded protein: CASSPWGSQETQYF.

This clonotype has only one observation. The chain combines TRBV10-3 with TRBJ2-4; 9 bases match TRBD1. The CDR3 spans 12 residues. Losses at the gene ends were 10 bases for V and 8 bases for J; bases not matched to a gene: 6. Looked up from germline, CDR1 is ENHRY and CDR2 is SYGVKD. CDR3 loop: CATQTGGDIQYF. The CDR3 nucleotides read TGTGCCACCCAGACAGGGGGTGACATTCAGTACTTC.

The chain is built from TRBV6-2 or TRBV6-3 and TRBJ2-6; D is undetermined. This CDR3 region has 16 residues. V gave up 0 bases and J gave up 3 bases, with 9 bases separating them. Germline values: CDR1 MNHEY, CDR2 SVGEGT. The CDR3 bases are TGTGCCAGCAGTTACTCGGTGTCTTTTGGGGCCAACGTCCTGACTTTC. Translation: CASSYSVSFGANVLTF.

The chain is built from TRBV12-3 or TRBV12-4 and TRBJ2-5, with TRBD2 matching 14 bases. With 4 bases clipped from V and 5 bases from J, the junction kept 3 bases outside the gene matches. CDR3 length: 15 residues. The CDR3: CASSWTSGGRETQYF. The CDR3 nucleotides read TGTGCCAGCAGTTGGACTAGCGGGGGGCGGGAGACCCAGTACTTC.

The J gene is TRBJ2-7, the V gene TRBV5-1; 7 nucleotides align to TRBD2. The CDR3 length is 15 residues. V shed 7 bases, J shed 2 bases, and the junction held 12 bases outside the gene matches. Germline CDR1 is SGHRS and CDR2 is YFSETQ. CDR3 in DNA: TGCGCCAGCCGCGCAGAAGCGGGATCCACCTACGAGCAGTACTTC. It yields the protein CASRAEAGSTYEQYF.

This rearrangement joins TRBV18 to TRBJ1-2, with a weak D call TRBD1 (6 bases). Between the trimmed V and J ends, which lost 1 base and 2 bases, there was a span of 11 bases. This CDR3 is 15 amino acids long. The V gene's germline CDR1 is KGHSH and CDR2 LQKENI. This CDR3 is CASSPRRGPNYGYTF. CDR3 coding DNA: TGTGCCAGCTCACCACGTCGGGGGCCGAACTATGGCTACACCTTC. The full variable domain, in which reference TRBV18 and TRBJ1-2 provide the parts outside the CDR3, is NAGVMQNPRHLVRRRGQEARLRCSPMKGHSHVYWYRQLPEEGLKFMVYLQKENIIDESGMPKERFSAEFPKEGPSILRIQQVVRGDSAAYFCASSPRRGPNYGYTFGSGTRLTVV.

This clonotype was observed a single time. The chain couples TRBV30 to TRBJ1-2, with D uncertain. The CDR3 extends over 13 amino acids. Germline CDR1 is GTSNPN and CDR2 is SVGIG (reference sequence). With 3 bases removed from V and 4 bases from J, the gap between germline ends came to 12 bases. The CDR3, as DNA: TGTGCCTGGAGGTCCAGTGGGATCTATGGCTACACCTTC. This codes for CAWRSSGIYGYTF.

The chain is built from TRBV7-8 and TRBJ2-6; D call uncertain. The CDR3 contains 18 residues. Looked up from germline, CDR1 is SGHVS and CDR2 is FQNEAQ. The V gene lost 3 bases and the J gene lost 0 bases, with 15 bases spanning the gap. As DNA, the CDR3 is TGTGCCAGCAGCTTCCGCGGATTAACCGACTCTGGGGCCAACGTCCTGACTTTC. Translating it yields CASSFRGLTDSGANVLTF.

The chain joins TRBV24-1 to TRBJ1-5, with D possibly being TRBD1 (5 bases). This CDR3 is 20 amino acids long. The germline V and J ends were trimmed by 4 bases and 5 bases, with 29 bases remaining between them. Germline CDR1 KGHDR, CDR2 SFDVKD. This chain's CDR3 is CATSDRGALRGGKWDQPQHF. In nucleotides, the CDR3 is TGTGCCACCAGTGACCGAGGGGCCCTAAGGGGTGGAAAGTGGGATCAGCCCCAGCATTTT.